This passage covers 16 T cell receptor beta chains from one sample sequenced in a study of Graves' ophthalmopathy and Graves' hyperthyroidism. TCR beta CDR3 amplification used RNA transcripts. HTBI primers were employed in first-round RT-PCR, then a second-round multiplex PCR followed. From the multiplex PCR reads, TCRdb called clonotypes with MiXCR, one entry per CDR3 protein. The table has 400,000 or so distinct CDR3 sequences, approximately 17% seen once. The sequencing sample was made of peripheral blood. All receptors derive from an adult woman with stable Graves' hyperthyroidism.

At least ten counts were recorded for this clonotype. The rearrangement uses TRBV6-2 or TRBV6-3 and TRBJ2-4; the D gene is possibly TRBD1 (8 bases). This CDR3 is built from 14 residues. Germline V lookup: CDR1 MNHEY, CDR2 SVGEGT. Trimming left V 2 bases short and J 9 bases short, with 14 bases between. This CDR3 is CASSYLHRGGIQYF. CDR3 DNA sequence: TGTGCCAGCAGTTACCTACACAGGGGGGGCATTCAGTACTTC.

This clonotype was counted ten times or more. The V gene is TRBV10-3, the J gene TRBJ1-1; weak D call: TRBD1 (5 bases). The CDR3 length is 14 residues. Germline CDR1 reads ENHRY; CDR2 reads SYGVKD. With 4 bases removed from V and 3 bases from J, the gap between germline ends came to 12 bases. The CDR3 reads CAISAHRDDTEAFF. CDR3 nucleotides: TGTGCCATCAGTGCTCACCGGGACGACACTGAAGCTTTCTTT.

This clonotype was seen only a few times. The J gene is TRBJ1-1, the V gene TRBV7-2; TRBD1 matches 10 bases. The CDR3 loop spans 16 amino acids. V lost 5 bases and J lost 4; bases outside the gene matches: 10. Germline V gene data show CDR1 as SGHTA and CDR2 as FQGNSA. DNA for the CDR3: TGTGCCAGCAGCCCCCGACAGGGGGCGGGAGGCACTGAAGCTTTCTTT. This translates into CASSPRQGAGGTEAFF.

This clonotype occurred many times. The chain employs TRBV15 and TRBJ1-5, with 9 bases fitting TRBD1. The J segment lost 4 bases and the V segment lost 3 bases, leaving 7 bases of the junction unmatched. The CDR3 sequence is 16 residues long. Per the germline V gene, CDR1 is LNHNV and CDR2 is YYDKDF (reference sequence). The CDR3 protein is CATSRRTTGGNQPQHF. In DNA, the CDR3 is TGTGCCACCAGCAGGCGTACGACAGGGGGGAATCAGCCCCAGCATTTT.

There are many counts of this clonotype. This chain joins TRBV12-3 or TRBV12-4 and TRBJ2-7; D may be TRBD1 (6 bases). The length of the CDR3 is 15 residues. V lost 5 bases and J lost 0, with 14 bases in between. CDR3 DNA: TGTGCCAGCAGTGCCCGACAGGCGAGCTCCTACGAGCAGTACTTC. This translates into CASSARQASSYEQYF.

In this sample, this clonotype turned up many times. This sequence joins TRBV7-9 and TRBJ2-4; 12 bases align to TRBD1. V dropped 4 bases and J dropped 4; count of bases not matched to a gene: 8. The CDR3 has 17 amino acids. The germline V gene encodes CDR1 SEHNR and CDR2 FQNEAQ (reference sequence). The DNA for the CDR3 is TGTGCCAGCAGCTCGGGACAGGGGGCTACCTCTAAAAACATTCAGTACTTC. It encodes CASSSGQGATSKNIQYF. The full variable domain, in which reference TRBV7-9 and TRBJ2-4 provide the parts outside the CDR3, is DTGVSQNPRHKITKRGQNVTFRCDPISEHNRLYWYRQTLGQGPEFLTYFQNEAQLEKSRLLSDRFSAERPKGSFSTLEIQRTEQGDSAMYLCASSSGQGATSKNIQYFGAGTRLSVL.

This clonotype turned up a few times. The V and J genes are TRBV28 and TRBJ2-2; 10 nucleotides align to TRBD2. CDR3 length: 17 residues. Germline V lookup: CDR1 MDHEN, CDR2 SYDVKM. V was pared by 2 bases and J by 2 bases, with 5 bases of the junction left unmatched. This chain's CDR3 is CASSLHRTSGNTGELFF. The CDR3 DNA sequence: TGTGCCAGCAGTTTACACCGGACTAGCGGAAACACCGGGGAGCTGTTTTTT.

In this sample, this clonotype turned up many times. The rearrangement joins TRBV6-5 to TRBJ2-7; TRBD1 aligns across 10 bases. V lost 0 bases, J lost 3 bases, and 2 bases stayed unmatched. This CDR3 spans 15 amino acids. Germline CDR1 is MNHEY and CDR2 is SVGAGI. The CDR3 DNA follows: TGTGCCAGCAGTTACTCCGGGACAGGGGACTACGAGCAGTACTTC. It encodes CASSYSGTGDYEQYF.

This clonotype was seen repeatedly, ten times or more. The chain employs TRBV20-1 and TRBJ2-7; TRBD2 matches at 8 bases. This CDR3 has 13 amino acids. Trimming removed 5 bases from V and 1 base from J; junction bases left unmatched: 4. The germline V gene encodes CDR1 DFQATT and CDR2 SNEGSKA (reference sequence). The DNA for the CDR3 is TGCAGTGCTCGTAGCGGGATTTCCTACGAGCAGTACTTC. This gives the protein CSARSGISYEQYF.

This clonotype was counted at least ten times. The chain employs TRBV7-9 and TRBJ2-5, with unresolved D. This CDR3 comprises 11 residues. Trimming cost V 4 bases and J 5 bases, with 5 bases left between them. The V gene's germline CDR1 is SEHNR and CDR2 FQNEAQ (reference sequence). CDR3: CASSSAETQYF. The CDR3 coding sequence is TGTGCCAGCAGCTCGGCGGAGACCCAGTACTTC.

This rearrangement joins TRBV19 to TRBJ1-2; D unresolved. Germline V CDR1 and CDR2: LNHDA, SQIVND (reference sequence). CDR3 length equals 13 residues. V gave up 6 bases and J gave up 4 bases, with 12 bases separating them. CDR3 in DNA: TGTGCCAGTAGGTTGGAGGGCCTCTATGGCTACACCTTC. Protein sequence: CASRLEGLYGYTF.

The table lists this clonotype with many counts. This chain links TRBV30 with TRBJ1-2, with D hard to call. Germline V gene sequence: CDR1 GTSNPN, CDR2 SVGIG (reference sequence). V shed 5 bases and J shed 6 bases, with 4 bases lying between them. The CDR3 extends over 9 amino acids. In DNA form, the CDR3 reads TGTGCCTGGGGGGATGGCTACACCTTC. It translates to CAWGDGYTF.

This clonotype has a count of ten or more. This chain joins TRBV20-1 and TRBJ2-5; 7 nucleotides agree with TRBD2. Losses at the gene ends were 6 bases for V and 4 bases for J; bases not matched to a gene: 8. The CDR3 length is 13 residues. Looked up from germline, CDR1 is DFQATT and CDR2 is SNEGSKA (reference sequence). Written as DNA, the CDR3 is TGCAGTGCCCCCGAGCGGGGAGGAGAGACCCAGTACTTC. Translated, it gives CSAPERGGETQYF.

Ten or more counts support this clonotype. The chain joins TRBV11-2 to TRBJ1-1; a possible D gene is TRBD1 (5 bases). Trimming shortened V by 4 bases and J by 5 bases, and 11 bases separated the two germline ends. Looked up from germline, CDR1 is SGHAT and CDR2 is FQNNGV. This CDR3 region has 13 residues. The CDR3 nucleotides are TGTGCCAGCAGCTCATCCGAGGGGACTGAAGCTTTCTTT. Its protein is CASSSSEGTEAFF.

The chain couples TRBV6-1 to TRBJ2-2; D gene unclear. The length of the CDR3 is 13 residues. Germline V gives CDR1 MNHNS, CDR2 SASEGT. The ends were cut back, 5 bases at V and 3 bases at J, with 7 bases in the middle. CDR3 residues: CASSNTDTGELFF. Here the CDR3 DNA reads TGTGCCAGCAGTAATACAGACACCGGGGAGCTGTTTTTT.

This clonotype was observed a few times. The V call is TRBV18, the J call TRBJ1-6; TRBD1 matches 8 bases. The ends lost 5 bases at V and 8 bases at J; junction bases unmatched: 5. The CDR3 length is 14 residues. The V gene's germline CDR1 is KGHSH and CDR2 LQKENI. The CDR3 DNA follows: TGTGCCAGCTCATCGGGACAGGATGATTCACCCCTCCACTTT. Its translation: CASSSGQDDSPLHF.